This TCR beta chain was identified in a study of cytomegalovirus exposure and HLA in healthy donors. Study-level information: As released early, the data held about 85 million unique TCRs from HLA-typed donors. Of all 400 or so donors who were genotyped, roughly 81% belonged to the Caucasian-associated ancestry cluster. Study results and caveats: It was confirmed in vitro that a few of the CMV-associated chains were specific for CMV antigens.

The PCR contained 60 Vbeta and 13 Jbeta primers. Authors' processing steps: In a later analysis, the count reached approximately 80 million unique TCR beta chains, with roughly 11 million shared. Method: immunoSEQ multiplex PCR; TCRdb's copy keeps in-frame clones and lacks some. The V and J calls and the clone size are those of that table, but D and trimming were determined from the DNA. Of roughly 150,000 clones in the sample, around 75% were seen once. As to this clone: What it binds is unknown.

Sequencing was carried out using PBMCs. The receptor's source is a man aged 18 to 35 in good health and CMV-seropositive.

As DNA, the CDR3 is TGTGCCAGCAGTTCCCCGACAGGGGGAAATTCACCCCTCCACTTT. This encodes CASSSPTGGNSPLHF. J is TRBJ1-6 and V is TRBV27; 9 positions match TRBD1. Germline V gene data show CDR1 as MNHEY and CDR2 as SMNVEV (reference sequence). The V and J ends lost 4 bases and 7 bases, in that order; junction bases with no gene match: 5. This CDR3 spans 15 amino acids.